Listed here is a single T cell receptor (beta chain). No antigen is known for it. Positive CCR7 selection of CD45RO-negative cells yielded the naive CD8 cells, and terminally differentiated effector memory CD45RA+ cells were excluded. None of the donors, who were healthy HIV-negative adults, had recently had acute infections or vaccinations. Authors' data handling: Junction-only sequences produced by ImmunoSEQ had no quality scores, so filtering differed. Some clones are missing from TCRdb's copy, which holds only in-frame ones; the method was immunoSEQ multiplex PCR. V and J calls and clone size are copied from that table; D and trimming were computed from the DNA. The sample lists some 2,000,000 clones, approximately 94% occurring once. The record originates from a study of shared clonotypes between healthy human individuals. Study-level findings and limits: Despite large depth, sorted-subset datasets appeared incompletely sequenced.

Per germline, CDR1 MGHDK and CDR2 SYGVNS. The CDR3 has 15 amino acids. V trimming: 5 bases; J trimming: 6 bases; junction bases outside the gene matches: 11. V usage is TRBV25-1 and J usage is TRBJ2-3; TRBD1 agrees at 7 bases. The receptor was derived from a man aged 18 to 30 in good health. The sample taken for sequencing was naive CD8+ T cells sorted from blood. CDR3 nucleotide sequence: TGTGCCAGCAGTAACTGGGACAGACAGTCGGATACGCAGTATTTT. Its protein is CASSNWDRQSDTQYF.